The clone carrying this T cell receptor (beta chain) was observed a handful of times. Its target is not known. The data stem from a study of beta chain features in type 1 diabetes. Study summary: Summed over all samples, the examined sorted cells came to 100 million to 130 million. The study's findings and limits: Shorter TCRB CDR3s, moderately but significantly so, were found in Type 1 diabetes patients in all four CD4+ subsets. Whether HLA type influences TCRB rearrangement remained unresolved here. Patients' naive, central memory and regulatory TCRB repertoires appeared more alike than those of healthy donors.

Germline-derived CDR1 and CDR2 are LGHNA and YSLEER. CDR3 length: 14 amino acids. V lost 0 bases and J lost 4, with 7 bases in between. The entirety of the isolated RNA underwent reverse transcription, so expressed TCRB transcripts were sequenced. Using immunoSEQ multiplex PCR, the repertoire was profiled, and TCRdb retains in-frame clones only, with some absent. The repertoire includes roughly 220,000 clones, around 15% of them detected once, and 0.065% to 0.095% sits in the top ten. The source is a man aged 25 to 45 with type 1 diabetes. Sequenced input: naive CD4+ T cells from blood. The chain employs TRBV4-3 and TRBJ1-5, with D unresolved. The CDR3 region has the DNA TGCGCCAGCAGCCAAGATCCCGGGAATCAGCCCCAGCATTTT. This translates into CASSQDPGNQPQHF.